These T cell receptor beta chains were read from a single sample in a study of shared clonotypes between healthy human individuals. Data came from immunoSEQ multiplex PCR; TCRdb stores just in-frame clones and leaves some out. Here the sample spans 2.5 million or so clones, more than 90% being singletons. Sequenced material: naive CD4+ T cells sorted from blood. Receptors originate from a man aged 18 to 29 in good health. Each CDR3 is given with its conserved first and last residue. The D gene is left open where the match is weak. Rows may omit the clone size; those that give it use once, few, many or a size class.

d_call	cdr3_length	v_call	j_call	clone_size	cdr3_aa	cdr3_nt
.	15	TRBV5-4	TRBJ2-7	.	CASSDQGQGTYEQYF	TGTGCCAGCAGCGATCAGGGTCAAGGGACCTACGAGCAGTACTTC
.	14	TRBV11-2	TRBJ1-6	.	CASSYSPRNSPLHF	TGTGCCAGCAGCTACTCCCCGAGGAATTCACCCCTCCACTTT
.	13	TRBV11-2	TRBJ1-5	.	CASSSGGNQPQHF	TGTGCCAGCTCGTCTGGAGGCAATCAGCCCCAGCATTTT
.	15	TRBV5-4	TRBJ1-5	once	CASSTGPHGNQPQHF	TGTGCCAGCAGCACGGGACCTCACGGCAATCAGCCCCAGCATTTT
.	12	TRBV2	TRBJ1-2	.	CASSGGNEGYTF	TGTGCCAGCAGTGGAGGGAATGAGGGCTACACCTTC
TRBD1	14	TRBV2	TRBJ1-6	.	CASGSTGFNSPLHF	TGTGCCAGCGGGTCGACAGGGTTTAATTCACCCCTCCACTTT
.	15	TRBV7-9	TRBJ2-3	.	CASSLAADGTDTQYF	TGTGCCAGCAGCTTAGCGGCGGACGGCACAGATACGCAGTATTTT
TRBD1	16	TRBV4-1	TRBJ2-5	.	CASSQGPGQGRETQYF	TGCGCCAGCAGCCAAGGTCCGGGACAGGGGCGGGAGACCCAGTACTTC
TRBD1	15	TRBV7-2	TRBJ2-7	.	CASSLDRDRSYEQYF	TGTGCCAGCAGCTTAGATCGGGACAGGAGCTACGAGCAGTACTTC
.	14	TRBV6-5	TRBJ1-2	.	CASRPPTAHLSYTF	TGTGCCAGCAGACCCCCGACGGCACACTTGTCCTACACCTTC
.	16	TRBV30	TRBJ1-6	.	CAWSVHTSSYNSPLHF	TGTGCCTGGAGTGTACACACAAGCTCCTATAATTCACCCCTCCACTTT
TRBD1	15	TRBV6-1	TRBJ2-5	.	CASRGDRLGQETQYF	TGTGCCAGCAGGGGGGACAGGCTGGGGCAGGAGACCCAGTACTTC
.	15	TRBV7-2	TRBJ2-2	once	CASSLVLGNTGELFF	TGTGCCAGCAGCTTAGTCCTCGGGAACACCGGGGAGCTGTTTTTT
TRBD1	16	TRBV5-1	TRBJ2-3	.	CASSFSRGPSTDTQYF	TGCGCCAGCAGCTTTTCTAGGGGGCCGAGCACAGATACGCAGTATTTT
TRBD1	14	TRBV7-2	TRBJ1-5	.	CASSLDRGDQPQHF	TGTGCCAGCAGCTTAGACAGGGGGGACCAGCCCCAGCATTTT
.	16	TRBV19	TRBJ2-1	.	CASSPRDGKWRNEQFF	TGTGCCAGTAGTCCTAGGGACGGAAAATGGCGCAATGAGCAGTTCTTC
.	15	TRBV7-2	TRBJ2-7	.	CASSLYGGESYEQYF	TGTGCCAGCAGCTTATATGGGGGAGAGTCCTACGAGCAGTACTTC
TRBD1	13	TRBV10-3	TRBJ2-7	once	CAISAGGSYEQYF	TGTGCCATCAGTGCAGGGGGATCCTACGAGCAGTACTTC
TRBD2	14	TRBV6-5	TRBJ2-5	.	CASSGPAGEETQYF	TGTGCCAGCAGTGGTCCAGCGGGGGAAGAGACCCAGTACTTC
.	16	TRBV6-5	TRBJ2-6	.	CASSSRGRTGANVLTF	TGTGCCAGCAGTTCCCGGGGCAGGACTGGGGCCAACGTCCTGACTTTC
.	11	TRBV2	TRBJ1-6	.	CASSGDSPLHF	TGTGCCAGCAGTGGGGATTCACCCCTCCACTTT
.	13	TRBV6-6	TRBJ2-7	.	CASTGRETSEQYF	TGTGCCAGCACCGGTCGCGAAACTTCCGAGCAGTACTTC
.	15	TRBV19	TRBJ1-5	.	CASSIQQNSNQPQHF	TGTGCCAGTAGTATCCAGCAGAATAGCAATCAGCCCCAGCATTTT
TRBD2	15	TRBV9	TRBJ2-1	.	CASSKTSGRHNEQFF	TGTGCCAGCAGCAAAACTAGCGGGAGACACAATGAGCAGTTCTTC
.	11	TRBV28	TRBJ1-1	.	CASSSATEAFF	TGTGCCAGCAGTTCTGCCACTGAAGCTTTCTTT
.	19	TRBV27	TRBJ2-1	once	CASSLSTPSRVIGINEQFF	TGTGCCAGCAGTTTATCAACTCCTAGTCGGGTGATTGGTATCAATGAGCAGTTCTTC
.	19	TRBV23-1	TRBJ1-6	.	CASSQSPTSLSSYNSPLHF	TGCGCCAGCAGTCAATCCCCGACTTCGCTGAGCTCCTATAATTCACCCCTCCACTTT
TRBD1	14	TRBV7-2	TRBJ1-2	.	CASSTGTGNYGYTF	TGTGCCAGCAGCACCGGGACAGGGAACTATGGCTACACCTTC
.	14	TRBV11-3	TRBJ1-2	.	CASSLDRQGYGYTF	TGTGCCAGCAGCTTAGATCGGCAGGGGTATGGCTACACCTTC
TRBD1	15	TRBV7-9	TRBJ2-5	.	CASSLGQGVQETQYF	TGTGCCAGCAGCTTGGGACAGGGAGTCCAAGAGACCCAGTACTTC
TRBD1	16	TRBV28	TRBJ2-5	.	CASSLGGTGDQETQYF	TGTGCCAGCAGTTTAGGAGGGACAGGGGATCAAGAGACCCAGTACTTC
TRBD1	16	TRBV2	TRBJ2-1	.	CASSEGGTGALRYRFF	TGTGCCAGCAGTGAAGGAGGGACAGGAGCCTTAAGGTATCGGTTCTTC
TRBD1	14	TRBV27	TRBJ1-1	.	CASSPGTANTEAFF	TGTGCCAGCAGTCCCGGGACAGCGAACACTGAAGCTTTCTTT
.	13	TRBV11-3	TRBJ1-2	.	CASSLGTKYGYTF	TGTGCCAGCAGCTTAGGGACAAAGTATGGCTACACCTTC
.	15	TRBV11-2	TRBJ1-1	once	CASSLDGGWWLGAFF	TGTGCCAGCAGCTTAGATGGGGGATGGTGGCTGGGAGCTTTCTTT
TRBD1	14	TRBV6-1	TRBJ2-2	.	CASTLTGGTGELFF	TGTGCCAGCACCCTGACAGGGGGCACCGGGGAGCTGTTTTTT
TRBD2	15	TRBV2	TRBJ2-7	.	CASSDTSGRGGEQYF	TGTGCCAGCAGTGACACTAGCGGGAGAGGCGGTGAGCAGTACTTC
TRBD1	16	TRBV2	TRBJ1-3	.	CASSARTGSSGNTIYF	TGTGCCAGCAGTGCTAGGACAGGGAGCTCTGGAAACACCATATATTTT
.	14	TRBV30	TRBJ1-2	.	CAWSVPTSNYGYTF	TGTGCCTGGAGTGTACCCACTTCTAACTATGGCTACACCTTC
TRBD1	16	TRBV28	TRBJ1-6	.	CASSITGTAYNSPLHF	TGTGCCAGCAGTATAACAGGGACAGCCTATAATTCACCCCTCCACTTT
.	14	TRBV5-1	TRBJ2-1	.	CASAAGVSGNEQFF	TGCGCCAGCGCCGCAGGGGTATCGGGCAATGAGCAGTTCTTC
.	15	TRBV14	TRBJ2-5	.	CASSPTRYTGETQYF	TGTGCCAGCAGCCCAACAAGATATACGGGAGAGACCCAGTACTTC
.	15	TRBV2	TRBJ1-4	.	CASSDGSGWGEKLFF	TGTGCCAGCAGTGATGGTTCGGGCTGGGGTGAAAAACTGTTTTTT
.	12	TRBV5-8	TRBJ2-7	.	CASSSSLNEQYF	TGTGCCAGCAGCTCGTCCCTGAACGAGCAGTACTTC
.	15	TRBV6-6	TRBJ1-3	.	CASSLTGYSGNTIYF	TGTGCCAGCAGTTTAACAGGGTACTCTGGAAACACCATATATTTT
TRBD1	15	TRBV15	TRBJ1-2	.	CATSSGSAGGYGYTF	TGTGCCACCAGCAGCGGTTCCGCAGGGGGCTATGGCTACACCTTC
TRBD1	16	TRBV10-3	TRBJ2-2	.	CAIRVSRQGNTGELFF	TGTGCCATCAGGGTTTCGAGACAGGGTAACACCGGGGAGCTGTTTTTT
TRBD1	14	TRBV10-1	TRBJ2-1	.	CASSESGQGLEQFF	TGCGCCAGCAGTGAGTCGGGACAGGGATTGGAGCAGTTCTTC
TRBD2	16	TRBV30	TRBJ2-1	.	CAWSVLSGGSYNEQFF	TGTGCCTGGAGTGTACTGTCGGGGGGCTCCTACAATGAGCAGTTCTTC
.	14	TRBV7-9	TRBJ1-3	.	CASSLEGSGNTIYF	TGTGCCAGCAGCTTAGAAGGCTCTGGAAACACCATATATTTT
.	13	TRBV7-8	TRBJ2-5	once	CASSRGGQETQYF	TGTGCCAGCAGCCGCGGAGGCCAAGAGACCCAGTACTTC
.	13	TRBV30	TRBJ2-7	.	CALSYQGWNEQYF	TGTGCCTTATCCTACCAGGGCTGGAACGAGCAGTACTTC
TRBD1	16	TRBV4-1	TRBJ2-1	once	CASSQGRGGKYNEQFF	TGCGCCAGCAGCCAAGGGAGAGGGGGCAAATACAATGAGCAGTTCTTC
.	12	TRBV2	TRBJ2-7	.	CASSDRAVWQYF	TGTGCCAGCAGTGACAGGGCCGTTTGGCAGTACTTC
TRBD2	15	TRBV25-1	TRBJ2-5	.	CASSDLAGPQETQYF	TGTGCCAGCAGTGACTTAGCGGGTCCCCAAGAGACCCAGTACTTC
.	14	TRBV9	TRBJ2-7	.	CASSVAGPPYEQYF	TGTGCCAGCAGCGTAGCCGGGCCACCCTACGAGCAGTACTTC
TRBD1	15	TRBV7-3	TRBJ2-2	.	CASSPRQGGTGELFF	TGTGCCAGCAGCCCCAGACAGGGGGGGACCGGGGAGCTGTTTTTT
TRBD1	15	TRBV5-1	TRBJ2-5	.	CASSLPDRAQETQYF	TGCGCCAGCAGCCTCCCCGACAGGGCCCAAGAGACCCAGTACTTC
.	13	TRBV5-5	TRBJ2-2	.	CASSLGPTGELFF	TGTGCCAGCAGCTTGGGCCCCACCGGGGAGCTGTTTTTT
.	13	TRBV30	TRBJ1-1	.	CAWSPQPNTEAFF	TGTGCCTGGAGTCCGCAGCCGAACACTGAAGCTTTCTTT